Listed below are T cell receptor beta chains from one sample, sequenced in a study of radiotherapy plus CTLA-4 blockade in lung cancer. Here immunoSEQ multiplex PCR was the method, and the copy in TCRdb shows in-frame clones only, minus some. The sample comprises approximately 65,000 clones, roughly 80% of which are singletons, and approximately 4% rests with the top ten. Specimen: peripheral blood, collected from a patient treated with radiotherapy plus ipilimumab. The source of these receptors is a human donor with non-small cell lung cancer who had a complete response to radiotherapy plus ipilimumab. CDR3s include the opening cysteine and the closing phenylalanine or tryptophan. D genes are given only for firm matches. A clone size is listed for some rows: how often the clone was seen (once, few, many), or a class if it is expanded.

CDR3,DNA,D,J,V,size
CASSLRHGMVPQYF,TGTGCCAGCAGCTTAAGGCATGGAATGGTACCCCAGTACTTC,-,TRBJ2-5,TRBV13,-
CASSVGILEGTEAFF,TGTGCCAGCAGCGTAGGAATCCTTGAGGGCACTGAAGCTTTCTTT,-,TRBJ1-1,TRBV9,-
CASSLLLGFDEQYF,TGTGCCAGCAGTTTATTGTTGGGATTCGACGAGCAGTACTTC,-,TRBJ2-7,TRBV27,-
CASSLGGQGIEKLFF,TGTGCCAGCAGCTTAGGGGGACAGGGTATTGAAAAACTGTTTTTT,TRBD1,TRBJ1-4,TRBV7-2,few
CAISGGTSYGYTF,TGTGCCATCAGTGGGGGGACATCCTATGGCTACACCTTC,-,TRBJ1-2,TRBV10-3,-
CASSLGGGATDTQYF,TGTGCCAGCAGCTTAGGTGGGGGGGCCACAGATACGCAGTATTTT,-,TRBJ2-3,TRBV11-3,-
CASRALQSYEQYF,TGTGCCAGCAGGGCGCTTCAGTCCTACGAGCAGTACTTC,-,TRBJ2-7,TRBV11-2,-
CASSFTSDRGARAFF,TGCGCCAGCAGTTTTACCTCGGACAGGGGAGCTCGGGCTTTCTTT,TRBD1,TRBJ1-1,TRBV5-1,-
CASSLLGQTLDTQYF,TGTGCCAGCAGCTTGTTGGGACAGACTTTAGATACGCAGTATTTT,TRBD1,TRBJ2-3,TRBV5-6,-
CASSSGDSTSNEQFF,TGTGCCAGCAGTTCCGGAGACAGCACTTCTAATGAGCAGTTCTTC,-,TRBJ2-1,TRBV6-5,-
CASSPVAGLREYF,TGTGCCAGCAGCCCTGTAGCGGGCCTCCGGGAGTATTTT,TRBD2,TRBJ2-3,TRBV7-8,-
CASSPRQGVYEKLFF,TGTGCCAGCAGCCCCCGACAGGGGGTATACGAAAAACTGTTTTTT,TRBD1,TRBJ1-4,TRBV7-2,-
CASSPAGGSGLKLSYNEQFF,TGTGCCAGCTCACCAGCCGGGGGTAGCGGGTTAAAACTCTCCTACAATGAGCAGTTCTTC,TRBD2,TRBJ2-1,TRBV18,-
CASSSGTGLNTEAFF,TGCGCCAGCAGCTCCGGGACAGGGTTGAACACTGAAGCTTTCTTT,TRBD1,TRBJ1-1,TRBV4-3,few
CASSAGTSGVFSTGELFF,TGTGCCAGCAGCGCCGGGACTAGCGGGGTCTTTAGCACCGGGGAGCTGTTTTTT,TRBD2,TRBJ2-2,TRBV5-4,few
CASSLGLKRHNEQFF,TGTGCCAGCAGTTTAGGCCTAAAACGGCACAATGAGCAGTTCTTC,-,TRBJ2-1,TRBV28,-
CASSPTERSLYEQYF,TGTGCCAGCTCACCTACGGAGAGGTCACTCTACGAGCAGTACTTC,-,TRBJ2-7,TRBV18,-
CASSPLDRGAEAFF,TGCGCCAGCAGCCCGTTGGACAGGGGCGCAGAAGCTTTCTTT,TRBD1,TRBJ1-1,TRBV5-1,-
CASRARTGGSGNTIYF,TGTGCCAGCAGAGCAAGGACAGGGGGCTCTGGAAACACCATATATTTT,TRBD1,TRBJ1-3,TRBV2,once
CASSEGGGTDPTDTQYF,TGCGCCAGCAGTGAGGGCGGGGGGACAGACCCCACAGATACGCAGTATTTT,-,TRBJ2-3,TRBV10-1,-
CASSVPGAETQYF,TGTGCCAGCAGCGTACCGGGGGCAGAGACCCAGTACTTC,-,TRBJ2-5,TRBV9,-
CASSLVFFRGSSYNEQFF,TGTGCCAGCAGCTTAGTCTTTTTCAGGGGGAGCTCCTACAATGAGCAGTTCTTC,TRBD1,TRBJ2-1,TRBV7-9,-
CASRMTGDTEAFF,TGCGCCAGCAGGATGACAGGGGACACTGAAGCTTTCTTT,TRBD1,TRBJ1-1,TRBV10-1,-
CASSLAKGVNTEAFF,TGCGCCAGCAGCTTGGCAAAGGGAGTTAACACTGAAGCTTTCTTT,-,TRBJ1-1,TRBV5-1,-
CASSYTRRTGSPDTQYF,TGTGCCAGCAGCTACACGAGGCGGACAGGGTCCCCAGATACGCAGTATTTT,TRBD1,TRBJ2-3,TRBV7-2,-
CAISEQGVGANVLTF,TGTGCCATCAGTGAGCAGGGAGTTGGGGCCAACGTCCTGACTTTC,-,TRBJ2-6,TRBV10-3,few
CASSQDSGLFNEQFF,TGCGCCAGCAGCCAAGATTCGGGCCTCTTCAATGAGCAGTTCTTC,-,TRBJ2-1,TRBV4-1,-
CASSQEQGDGYTF,TGCGCCAGCAGCCAAGAACAGGGCGATGGCTACACCTTC,-,TRBJ1-2,TRBV4-3,few
CASSPGWEFPYEQYF,TGTGCCAGCAGCCCCGGTTGGGAGTTTCCCTACGAGCAGTACTTC,-,TRBJ2-7,TRBV7-9,-
CASSAAADQPSGNTIYF,TGTGCCAGCAGTGCCGCCGCCGATCAGCCCTCTGGAAACACCATATATTTT,-,TRBJ1-3,TRBV6-4,-
CASSLSLGANYGYTF,TGTGCCAGCAGCTTATCCCTGGGTGCTAACTATGGCTACACCTTC,-,TRBJ1-2,TRBV7-2,-
CASSLGARGKAEQFF,TGTGCCAGCAGCCTCGGGGCCAGGGGAAAGGCCGAGCAGTTCTTC,-,TRBJ2-1,TRBV7-2,-
CSVEDRQGLGTQYF,TGCAGCGTTGAAGATCGGCAGGGCCTCGGAACCCAGTACTTC,-,TRBJ2-5,TRBV29-1,-
CASSYKGGPSTDTQYF,TGTGCCAGCAGTTATAAAGGAGGACCTAGCACAGATACGCAGTATTTT,-,TRBJ2-3,TRBV6-5,-
CATSRVKGFDNEQFF,TGTGCCACCAGCAGAGTGAAGGGTTTCGACAATGAGCAGTTCTTC,-,TRBJ2-1,TRBV15,-
CASSRPGTGLSGNTIYF,TGTGCCAGCAGCCGCCCCGGGACAGGGCTCTCTGGAAACACCATATATTTT,TRBD1,TRBJ1-3,TRBV5-6,-